The source of this TCR gamma chain is a study of γδ T cells in repeated Plasmodium falciparum infection. Vgamma9/Vdelta2+ and Vdelta2-negative gammadelta T cells were flow-sorted from PBMC for bulk sequencing. Germline lookup yields CDR1 GITISATS and CDR2 ISYDGTV (reference sequence). The CDR3 covers 13 residues. J was trimmed by 6 bases and V by 3 bases; bases with no gene match: 8. TCRdb made new clone calls on the multiplex PCR reads using CATT. The table has some 32,000 gamma-chain clones, almost 1.5% seen once; the top ten hold approximately 19%. This clone was found many times. This DNA translates differently at residue 7 from the TCRdb protein, which is that of a much larger clone; a read error is likely, and the protein shown is the DNA's own translation.

This chain links TRGV9 with TRGJ1 or TRGJ2. Since TCRdb gives no J gene, matching the DNA to germline was used here to assign it. Specimen: gamma-delta T cells from blood. This clonotype was obtained from a pool of human donors (malaria-infected and uninfected, not separated). The CDR3 sequence is CALWESGGYKKLF. The CDR3 coding sequence is TGTGCCTTGTGGGAGTCTGGTGGTTATAAGAAACTCTTT.